Listed below are T cell receptor beta chains from one sample, sequenced in a study of blood T cell repertoires in COVID-19. Sequencing used immunoSEQ multiplex PCR; TCRdb keeps in-frame clones, though not all of them. The repertoire has about 59,000 clones, approximately 79% of them found once; the top ten carry less than 6%. Sequences were obtained from peripheral blood. These receptors originate from a woman between 65 and 79 years old with acute or convalescent COVID-19. The CDR3 runs from the conserved cysteine through the conserved F or W. Fields, in order: clone size, D gene, J gene, V gene, CDR3 DNA, CDR3 protein. D genes are given only for firm matches. Where a row states a size, it is once, few, many or the class of an expanded clone; other rows omit it.

- - TRBJ2-2 TRBV27 TGTGCCAGCAGTCCTAACACCGGGGAGCTGTTTTTT CASSPNTGELFF
- TRBD1 TRBJ2-7 TRBV24-1 TGTGCCACCAGTGATCCCGCCGGGGACAGGGACGAGCAGTACTTC CATSDPAGDRDEQYF
- TRBD1 TRBJ2-3 TRBV29-1 TGCAGCGTAGCGGACAGGTTCATGTCAGATACGCAGTATTTT CSVADRFMSDTQYF
- TRBD2 TRBJ2-3 TRBV7-9 TGTGCCAGCAGCCGGAAGCGGGGGGGGAGCACAGATACGCAGTATTTT CASSRKRGGSTDTQYF
once - TRBJ2-7 TRBV18 TGTGCCAGCTCACCACCTAGTTACGAGCAGTACTTC CASSPPSYEQYF
- - TRBJ2-5 TRBV5-5 TGTGCCAGCAGCTTGTCACCACTGAGTCAAGAGACCCAGTACTTC CASSLSPLSQETQYF
few TRBD1 TRBJ1-2 TRBV7-9 TGTGCCAGCAGCCTGCTGACAGGGGGTGGCTACACCTTC CASSLLTGGGYTF
once - TRBJ1-1 TRBV20-1 TGCAGTGCCCGTCGGAACACTGAAGCTTTCTTT CSARRNTEAFF
- TRBD1 TRBJ1-1 TRBV28 TGTGCCAGCAGTTTCCCAGGACAGGGAGGGAGGGTGAACACTGAAGCTTTCTTT CASSFPGQGGRVNTEAFF
few - TRBJ1-1 TRBV18 TGTGCCAGCGCGCTAGGGGATGGTGGCACTGAAGCTTTCTTT CASALGDGGTEAFF
once - TRBJ1-2 TRBV23-1 TGCGCCAGCAGTCAAGAAACATTTAACTATGGCTACACCTTC CASSQETFNYGYTF
few TRBD2 TRBJ2-7 TRBV7-2 TGTGCCAGCAGCTTATTTGGCGGGGGGGCCTCCGAGCAGTACTTC CASSLFGGGASEQYF
- - TRBJ1-1 TRBV5-5 TGTGCCAGCAGCTTGTTCTACAACACTGAAGCTTTCTTT CASSLFYNTEAFF
- TRBD1 TRBJ2-1 TRBV6-4 TGTGCCAGCAGTGACAGGGACAGGGGTCTCAATGAGCAGTTCTTC CASSDRDRGLNEQFF
few TRBD1 TRBJ1-1 TRBV28 TGTGCCAGCAGGCGACCAGTTCCGACAGGGATCAAGAACACTGAAGCTTTCTTT CASRRPVPTGIKNTEAFF
- - TRBJ1-6 TRBV10-3 TGTGCCATCAGCGAGCAGAATTCACCCCTCCACTTT CAISEQNSPLHF
once - TRBJ2-7 TRBV7-3 TGTGCCAGCAGCTTGTTGGGGACGGGGGTACACGAGCAGTACTTC CASSLLGTGVHEQYF
- - TRBJ1-2 TRBV6-5 TGTGCCAGCAGGGATCCGGGACAAACTAACTATGGCTACACCTTC CASRDPGQTNYGYTF
- - TRBJ2-1 TRBV18 TGTGCCAGCTCATTGACTCATGAGCAGTTCTTC CASSLTHEQFF
- TRBD2 TRBJ2-2 TRBV27 TGTGCCAGCAGTGCTCTAGCGGGGGGCCCAAACACCGGGGAGCTGTTTTTT CASSALAGGPNTGELFF
many - TRBJ2-2 TRBV24-1 TGTGCCACTACAGGATATCACACCGGGGAGCTGTTTTTT CATTGYHTGELFF
- - TRBJ1-4 TRBV29-1 TGCAGCGGAACTACAGGGTCCCTTTCTAATGAAAAACTGTTTTTT CSGTTGSLSNEKLFF
- TRBD1 TRBJ1-2 TRBV6-2/TRBV6-3 TGTGCCAGCAGTCCCGACGACAGGGTATACCTCTATGGCTACACCTTC CASSPDDRVYLYGYTF
- - TRBJ1-1 TRBV11-3 TGTGCCAGCAGCCAAAGGGGAAAAAACACTGAAGCTTTCTTT CASSQRGKNTEAFF
- - TRBJ1-2 TRBV3-1/TRBV3-2 TGTGCCAGCAGCCCCACGGGCTATGGCTACACCTTC CASSPTGYGYTF
- - TRBJ2-1 TRBV3-1/TRBV3-2 TGTGCCAGCAGCCAGGAACAGGGAACGTTTGATGAGCAGTTCTTC CASSQEQGTFDEQFF
- - TRBJ2-5 TRBV4-1 TGCGCCAGCAGCCAAGAACTCCAATGGGAGACCCAGTACTTC CASSQELQWETQYF
- - TRBJ2-2 TRBV7-2 TGTGCCAGCAGCCCCGACTCGAACACCGGGGAGCTGTTTTTT CASSPDSNTGELFF
- TRBD1 TRBJ1-2 TRBV7-9 TGTGCCAGCAGCTTAGGACAGGGGGCTAACTATGGCTACACCTTC CASSLGQGANYGYTF
few - TRBJ1-2 TRBV19 TGTGCCAGTAGTATAGACAGGGGAAGTGGCTACACCTTC CASSIDRGSGYTF
- - TRBJ2-3 TRBV20-1 TGCAGTGCTCGGCGGGAAGATACGCAGTATTTT CSARREDTQYF
- - TRBJ1-6 TRBV19 TGTGCCAGTAGTATTTCGGTTGTCCATAATTCACCCCTCCACTTT CASSISVVHNSPLHF
- - TRBJ2-3 TRBV5-4 TGTGCCAGCAGCTTGTCAGGGGTGGCAGATACGCAGTATTTT CASSLSGVADTQYF
few TRBD2 TRBJ2-7 TRBV5-4 TGTGCCAGCAGAAAAGCGGGGAGCTCCTACGAGCAGTACTTC CASRKAGSSYEQYF
- - TRBJ1-1 TRBV30 TGTGCCTGGCAGGGGTACACTGAAGCTTTCTTT CAWQGYTEAFF
- TRBD1 TRBJ2-1 TRBV6-2/TRBV6-3 TGTGCCAGCAGTTCCCCGGGACAGGGTAGCAATGAGCAGTTCTTC CASSSPGQGSNEQFF
- - TRBJ1-2 TRBV3-1/TRBV3-2 TGTGCCAGCAGCCAAGGGGCAGGGAGGCATTATGGCTACACCTTC CASSQGAGRHYGYTF
- - TRBJ2-5 TRBV28 TGTGCCAGCAGTTCTCAAGAGACCCAGTACTTC CASSSQETQYF
- - TRBJ2-3 TRBV9 TGTGCCAGCAGCTACCCGGGATCTCTGCAGTATTTT CASSYPGSLQYF
- TRBD1 TRBJ2-2 TRBV20-1 TGCAGTGCTAGTCGGGGCAGGGGGCAAGGCGGGGAGCTGTTTTTT CSASRGRGQGGELFF
- TRBD1 TRBJ1-4 TRBV5-4 TGTGCCAGCAGCTTGGGGGGACAGGGAGAACTGTTTTTT CASSLGGQGELFF